This entry lists 20 T cell receptor beta chains sequenced from one sample in a study of blood T cell repertoires in COVID-19. The assay was immunoSEQ multiplex PCR, and TCRdb's table has in-frame clones only and misses some. Among about 74,000 clones listed, about 69% were seen once. The sequenced sample consisted of peripheral blood. These receptors were collected from an older man with acute or convalescent COVID-19.

The chain carries TRBV7-9 and TRBJ2-5, with 8 bases matching TRBD1. Germline CDR1 and CDR2: SEHNR and FQNEAQ (reference sequence). V trimming: 5 bases; J trimming: 1 base; junction bases outside the gene matches: 3. This CDR3 is 14 amino acids long. The CDR3 here is CASSPGTGQETQYF. As DNA, the CDR3 is TGTGCCAGCAGCCCCGGGACAGGCCAAGAGACCCAGTACTTC.

The genes are TRBV28 and TRBJ1-5; maybe TRBD1 (6 bases). Looked up from germline, CDR1 is MDHEN and CDR2 is SYDVKM. The CDR3 is made up of 15 amino acids. Trimming pared 1 base from V and 4 bases from J, leaving 11 bases between. The chain's CDR3 is CASSLSTGSNQPQHF. The CDR3, as DNA: TGTGCCAGCAGTTTATCGACAGGCAGTAATCAGCCCCAGCATTTT.

CDR3 region: CSVQGTGGQPQHF. DNA for the CDR3: TGCAGCGTCCAGGGGACAGGGGGTCAGCCCCAGCATTTT. This chain connects TRBV29-1 to TRBJ1-5, with TRBD1 matching over 11 bases. Unmatched junction bases numbered 4, after V lost 6 bases and J lost 6 bases. CDR1 and CDR2 (germline): SQVTM, ANQGSEA. There are 13 residues in the CDR3.

The rearrangement links TRBV9 to TRBJ2-3, with a weak D call TRBD1 (5 bases). Germline CDR1 reads SGDLS; CDR2 reads YYNGEE. The ends were cut back, 0 bases at V and 2 bases at J, with 13 bases in the middle. This CDR3 contains 16 residues. The CDR3 reads CASSVEGGAFTDTQYF. CDR3 DNA: TGTGCCAGCAGCGTAGAGGGTGGGGCCTTCACAGATACGCAGTATTTT.

The CDR3 is CAISEGPGNNIQYF. As DNA, the CDR3 is TGTGCCATCAGTGAAGGCCCAGGGAATAACATTCAGTACTTC. The J gene is TRBJ2-4, the V gene TRBV10-3; possibly TRBD1 for D (5 bases). CDR3 size: 14 residues. Trimming left V 3 bases short and J 7 bases short, with 13 bases between. Germline V lookup: CDR1 ENHRY, CDR2 SYGVKD.

The V call is TRBV19, the J call TRBJ1-4; no reliable D call. Germline V gene lookup returns CDR1 LNHDA and CDR2 SQIVND (reference sequence). There are 15 residues in the CDR3. The ends were cut back, 5 bases at V and 3 bases at J, with 13 bases in the middle. The CDR3 here is CASSDDGAANEKLFF. The DNA of the CDR3 is TGTGCCAGTAGTGACGATGGTGCGGCTAATGAAAAACTGTTTTTT.

The rearrangement joins TRBV3-1 (or the pseudogene TRBV3-2) to TRBJ2-2; no definite D call. CDR1 and CDR2 (germline): LGHDT, YNNKEL (reference sequence). This CDR3 has 13 amino acids. V lost 4 bases and J lost 0, with 3 bases in between. The CDR3 DNA sequence: TGTGCCAGCAGCCTTACGAACACCGGGGAGCTGTTTTTT. Residues: CASSLTNTGELFF.

The CDR3 DNA follows: TGTGCCAGCAGTTTATGGGGGGTAGCGGGAAGCGAGCAGTACTTC. Its translation: CASSLWGVAGSEQYF. This chain uses TRBV28 with TRBJ2-7; 8 nucleotides agree with TRBD2. CDR3 length equals 15 residues. The germline gives CDR1 MDHEN, CDR2 SYDVKM. V was pared by 0 bases and J by 6 bases, with 7 bases of the junction left unmatched.

This chain joins TRBV5-1 and TRBJ2-1, with 7 positions matching TRBD2. V gave up 0 bases and J gave up 8 bases; unmatched junction bases: 11. The germline CDR1 and CDR2 sequences are SGHRS and YFSETQ. The CDR3 covers 16 residues. CDR3 protein: CASSLADTTGGDEQFF. The CDR3, as DNA: TGCGCCAGCAGCTTGGCTGATACGACTGGGGGGGATGAGCAGTTCTTC.

The J gene is TRBJ1-5, the V gene TRBV27; D is undetermined. V was pared by 2 bases and J by 4 bases, with 6 bases between. The CDR3 runs 13 residues. Germline V lookup: CDR1 MNHEY, CDR2 SMNVEV (reference sequence). For the CDR3, the DNA is TGTGCCAGCAGTTTACGAGAAAATCAGCCCCAGCATTTT. Translation: CASSLRENQPQHF.

This clone was found once. This CDR3 reads CASNGRGRETQYF. As DNA, the CDR3 is TGTGCCAGTAACGGCAGGGGGCGGGAGACCCAGTACTTC. This sequence joins TRBV19 and TRBJ2-5, with 8 bases fitting TRBD1. This CDR3 has 13 residues. V shed 7 bases and J 5 bases; nucleotides not matched to a gene: 6. From germline, CDR1 is LNHDA and CDR2 SQIVND (reference sequence).

The chain is built from TRBV5-1 and TRBJ2-1, with TRBD2 matching 13 bases. The ends lost 2 bases at V and 5 bases at J; junction bases unmatched: 10. The length of the CDR3 is 18 residues. The V gene's germline CDR1 is SGHRS and CDR2 YFSETQ. The CDR3 sequence is CASSFPSRGTSGDNEQFF. The DNA for the CDR3 is TGCGCCAGCAGCTTCCCCTCAAGAGGGACTAGCGGGGACAATGAGCAGTTCTTC.

The genes are TRBV19 and TRBJ2-7; 7 bases match TRBD1. The CDR3 covers 14 residues. J gave up 1 base and V 5 bases, and 5 bases lay outside the gene matches. Germline V gives CDR1 LNHDA, CDR2 SQIVND (reference sequence). Here the CDR3 reads CASSPRTGSYEQYF. The CDR3 nucleotides are TGTGCCAGTAGTCCGCGGACAGGTTCCTACGAGCAGTACTTC.

This clone has a handful of counts. The chain combines TRBV28 with TRBJ2-7; 7 bases match TRBD2. V dropped 6 bases and J dropped 3; count of bases not matched to a gene: 5. This CDR3 is 13 amino acids long. The germline V gene encodes CDR1 MDHEN and CDR2 SYDVKM. This CDR3 is CASRTGGVYEQYF. Here the CDR3 DNA reads TGTGCCAGCAGGACGGGAGGAGTCTACGAGCAGTACTTC.

This clone showed up just once. The gene calls are TRBV10-3 and TRBJ2-7; a weak D match, TRBD2 (6 bases). V was cut by 8 bases and J by 3 bases, with 8 bases left in between. The CDR3 is made up of 11 amino acids. Germline V gene data show CDR1 as ENHRY and CDR2 as SYGVKD. The CDR3 is CAIGGFYEQYF. CDR3 DNA: TGTGCCATCGGAGGGTTCTACGAGCAGTACTTC.

J is TRBJ2-2 and V is TRBV11-2; D is uncertain. CDR1 is SGHAT, CDR2 FQNNGV, per germline. The V end was cut by 5 bases, the J end by 2 bases, with 6 bases between. The CDR3 loop spans 13 amino acids. For the CDR3, the DNA is TGTGCCAGCAGCCCCAGTAACACCGGGGAGCTGTTTTTT. This encodes CASSPSNTGELFF.

V usage is TRBV4-3 and J usage is TRBJ2-1, with TRBD2 identical over 9 bases. In germline, CDR1 is LGHNA, CDR2 YSLEER. The CDR3 loop spans 16 amino acids. The V and J ends lost 3 bases and 4 bases, in that order; junction bases with no gene match: 7. CDR3: CASSQGSGSLYNEQFF. The CDR3 nucleotides read TGCGCCAGCAGCCAGGGTAGCGGGAGTTTATACAATGAGCAGTTCTTC.

This clone appeared a few times. The identical CDR3 is also encoded by other nucleotide sequences in the sample. The rearrangement links TRBV5-1 to TRBJ2-2, with D perhaps matching TRBD1 (6 bases). This CDR3 has 15 residues. The germline V and J ends were trimmed by 0 bases and 2 bases, with 8 bases remaining between them. CDR1 and CDR2 (germline): SGHRS, YFSETQ. The CDR3 sequence: CASSLDRANTGELFF. CDR3 nucleotide sequence: TGCGCCAGCAGCTTGGACAGGGCTAACACCGGGGAGCTGTTTTTT.

The J gene is TRBJ1-2, the V gene TRBV6-1; 8 bases line up with TRBD1. Germline V gene data show CDR1 as MNHNS and CDR2 as SASEGT. J was trimmed by 6 bases and V by 1 base; bases with no gene match: 1. The CDR3 runs to 13 residues. CDR3 sequence: CASSEGQGHGYTF. Here the CDR3 DNA reads TGTGCCAGCAGTGAAGGACAGGGGCATGGCTACACCTTC.

This rearrangement joins TRBV27 to TRBJ1-1; 8 nucleotides match TRBD1. The length of the CDR3 is 18 residues. Per germline, CDR1 MNHEY and CDR2 SMNVEV (reference sequence). Trimming removed 4 bases from V and 3 bases from J; junction bases left unmatched: 16. The CDR3 region is CASSSSGGAALPDTEAFF. CDR3 sequence (DNA): TGTGCCAGCAGTTCATCAGGGGGCGCAGCCCTCCCGGACACTGAAGCTTTCTTT.